This TCR beta chain comes out of a study of T-cell memory formation after mild COVID-19. Study context: There were largely donor-specific TCR clusters.

Whole-study findings and limits: The main location of contracting CD4+ clones was CM and EM, and that of contracting CD8+ clones was EMRA.

TCRdb itself ran the 5' RACE reads through MiXCR, one entry per CDR3 protein. Among 300,000 to 350,000 distinct CDR3 sequences, approximately 15% were seen once, and the ten largest hold around a fifth. Trimming cost V 4 bases and J 8 bases, with 14 bases left between them. This CDR3 contains 13 residues. In germline, CDR1 is LGHNA, CDR2 YSLEER. With regard to this clonotype: Its antigen is undetermined.

This TCR derives from a man aged 18 to 30 who had mild COVID-19 (a few samples of this study predate the infection). Cell type and time point are not known. This chain uses TRBV4-3 with TRBJ2-5; D is tentatively TRBD1 or TRBD2 (5 bases each). Sequencing input: PBMCs or a T cell subset sorted from them (not recorded which). The CDR3 sequence: CASSPTARGTQYF. The CDR3 region has the DNA TGCGCCAGCAGCCCAACTGCTCGGGGCACCCAGTACTTC.